The T cell receptor (beta chain) under discussion was sequenced for a study of blood T cell repertoires in COVID-19. Study information: Nucleic acid was either cDNA or gDNA, and it came from T cells, B-cell-depleted T cells, or PBMCs.

As originally analysed: For nucleated cells, counts were estimated from reference gene primer amplification. Profiling relied on immunoSEQ multiplex PCR, and the TCRdb table lists in-frame clones only, not all of them. The V and J calls and clone size come from that table; D and trimming were worked out from the DNA. The sample contains fewer than 400,000 clones, under 95% of which appear only once. Recruits, aged about 18 to 90 years, lived in approximately 26 US areas. Participants had their cohort set by participant-reported clinical history. Germline lookup yields CDR1 SEHNR and CDR2 FQNEAQ (reference sequence). With 7 bases clipped from V and 6 bases from J, the junction kept 6 bases outside the gene matches. The CDR3 has 14 amino acids.

The sequence came from a woman aged 25 to 45 who had recovered from COVID-19. The rearrangement links TRBV7-9 to TRBJ2-1; 10 positions match TRBD2. Input material: PBMCs or T cells enriched from blood (not recorded which). CDR3 DNA: TGTGCCAGCACCAAACTAGCGGGGACCAATGAGCAGTTCTTC. This gives the protein CASTKLAGTNEQFF.